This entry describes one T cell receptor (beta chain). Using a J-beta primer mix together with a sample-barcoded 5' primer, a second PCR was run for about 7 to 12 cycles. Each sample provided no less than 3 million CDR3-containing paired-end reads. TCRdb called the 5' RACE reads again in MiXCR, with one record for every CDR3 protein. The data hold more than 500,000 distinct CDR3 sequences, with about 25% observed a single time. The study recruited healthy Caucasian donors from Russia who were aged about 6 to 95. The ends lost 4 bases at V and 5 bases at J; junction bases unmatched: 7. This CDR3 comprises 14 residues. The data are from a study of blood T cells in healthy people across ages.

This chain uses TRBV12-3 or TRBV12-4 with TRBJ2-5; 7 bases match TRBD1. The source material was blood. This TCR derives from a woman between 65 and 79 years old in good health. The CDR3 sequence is CASSYRGRRETQYF. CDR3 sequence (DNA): TGTGCCAGCAGTTACAGGGGCCGCAGGGAGACCCAGTACTTC.